This T cell receptor beta chain is drawn from a study of blood T cell repertoires in COVID-19. Trimming removed 1 base from V and 12 bases from J, with 18 bases in between. This CDR3 contains 15 residues. The germline V gene has CDR1 LGHDT and CDR2 YNNKEL (reference sequence). Some clones are missing from TCRdb's copy, which holds only in-frame ones; the method was immunoSEQ multiplex PCR. The sample has over 150,000 clones; approximately 80% are singletons. The origin of this receptor is a woman aged 60-70 years with acute or convalescent COVID-19. This chain joins TRBV3-1 (or the pseudogene TRBV3-2) and TRBJ1-4; no firm D call. The source material was peripheral blood. The CDR3 region has the DNA TGTGCCAGCAGCCAAGCCGTGGGTAATATCGGGGAACTGTTTTTT. It is translated as CASSQAVGNIGELFF.